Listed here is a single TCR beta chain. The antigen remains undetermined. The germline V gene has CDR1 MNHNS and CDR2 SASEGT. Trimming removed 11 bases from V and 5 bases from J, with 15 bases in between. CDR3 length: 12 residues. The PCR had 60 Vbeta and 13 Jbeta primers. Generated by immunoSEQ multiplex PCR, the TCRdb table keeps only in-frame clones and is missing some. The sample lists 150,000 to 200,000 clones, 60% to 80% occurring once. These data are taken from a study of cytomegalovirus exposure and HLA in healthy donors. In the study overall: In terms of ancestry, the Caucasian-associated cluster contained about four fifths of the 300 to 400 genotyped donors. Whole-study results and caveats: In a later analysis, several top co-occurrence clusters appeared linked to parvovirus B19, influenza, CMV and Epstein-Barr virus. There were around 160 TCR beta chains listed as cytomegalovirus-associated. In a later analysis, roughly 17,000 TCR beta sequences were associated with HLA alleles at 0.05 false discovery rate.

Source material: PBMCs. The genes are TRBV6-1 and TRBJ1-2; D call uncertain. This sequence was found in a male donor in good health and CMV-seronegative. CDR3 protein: CACRGGEYGYTF. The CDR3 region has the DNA TGTGCCTGCCGTGGTGGGGAGTATGGCTACACCTTC.